Presented here are 9 T cell receptor beta chains from one specimen sequenced in a study of shared clonotypes between healthy human individuals. Terminally differentiated effector memory CD45RA+ cells were excluded by CCR7 positive selection of CD45RO-negative cells. Sequenced by immunoSEQ multiplex PCR; TCRdb stores in-frame clones only, minus some. In the table there are some 2 million clones, about 95% of which are singletons. Material: naive CD8+ T cells sorted from blood. Receptors were obtained from a man aged 18-30 years in good health.

The chain combines TRBV9 with TRBJ2-3; 12 positions agree with TRBD2. Trimming took 3 bases from V and 4 from J; bases not matched to a gene: 12. The CDR3 contains 18 residues. Germline values: CDR1 SGDLS, CDR2 YYNGEE. The CDR3 coding sequence is TGTGCCAGCAGCGCACCGGAGGCTAGCGGGGGGGCTTCAGATACGCAGTATTTT. It encodes CASSAPEASGGASDTQYF. The full variable domain, rest sourced from reference TRBV9 and TRBJ2-3, is DSGVTQTPKHLITATGQRVTLRCSPRSGDLSVYWYQQSLDQGLQFLIQYYNGEERAKGNILERFSAQQFPDLHSELNLSSLELGDSALYFCASSAPEASGGASDTQYFGPGTRLTVL.

The chain employs TRBV27 and TRBJ2-3; D gene unclear. The CDR3 has 14 residues. Germline assignment: CDR1 MNHEY and CDR2 SMNVEV (reference sequence). With 2 bases removed from V and 3 bases from J, the gap between germline ends came to 9 bases. The CDR3 nucleotides are TGTGCCAGCAGTTTAGGTTATAGGACAGATACGCAGTATTTT. Its translation: CASSLGYRTDTQYF.

The chain combines TRBV28 with TRBJ2-5; D possibly corresponds to TRBD2 (7 bases). CDR1 is MDHEN, CDR2 SYDVKM, per germline. The CDR3 is 19 residues long. The V gene lost 5 bases and the J gene lost 3 bases, with 28 bases spanning the gap. CDR3 bases: TGTGCCAGCAGTAGATTTATTGGGGGGGCCGAATCTTACGAAGAGACCCAGTACTTC. It codes for CASSRFIGGAESYEETQYF.

V is TRBV5-4 and J is TRBJ1-3; D call uncertain. The V gene lost 2 bases and the J gene lost 4 bases, with 7 bases spanning the gap. Germline loops: CDR1 SGHNT, CDR2 YYREEE (reference sequence). This CDR3 has 13 residues. CDR3 nucleotide sequence: TGTGCCAGCAGCTTCATGGGAGGAAACACCATATATTTT. Translating gives CASSFMGGNTIYF. Drawing the rest from reference TRBV5-4 and TRBJ1-3, the complete variable domain is ETGVTQSPTHLIKTRGQQVTLRCSSQSGHNTVSWYQQALGQGPQFIFQYYREEENGRGNFPPRFSGLQFPNYSSELNVNALELDDSALYLCASSFMGGNTIYFGEGSWLTVV.

The V and J genes are TRBV7-6 and TRBJ1-1, with 10 bases identical to TRBD1. The CDR3 runs to 16 residues. From germline, CDR1 is SGHVS and CDR2 FNYEAQ. V lost 5 bases, J lost 1 base, and 7 bases stayed unmatched. CDR3 DNA sequence: TGTGCCAGCAGCCCGGGACAGGGGATAAGGAACACTGAAGCTTTCTTT. It specifies CASSPGQGIRNTEAFF.

This chain connects TRBV19 to TRBJ2-3; D might be TRBD2 (5 bases). V gave up 3 bases and J gave up 0 bases, with 13 bases separating them. The CDR3 is made up of 16 amino acids. Looked up from germline, CDR1 is LNHDA and CDR2 is SQIVND (reference sequence). CDR3 loop: CASSIGGLPSTDTQYF. The CDR3 nucleotides read TGTGCCAGTAGTATCGGAGGCCTACCAAGCACAGATACGCAGTATTTT.

The rearrangement joins TRBV6-6 to TRBJ2-2; D may correspond to TRBD1 or TRBD2 (5 bases each). Germline-derived CDR1 and CDR2 are MNHNY and SVGAGI (reference sequence). This CDR3 comprises 14 residues. Trimming left V 0 bases short and J 6 bases short, with 8 bases between. The CDR3, as DNA: TGTGCCAGCAGTTACTCGATGGGGGCCGGGGAGCTGTTTTTT. It translates to CASSYSMGAGELFF.

V and J are TRBV6-6 and TRBJ1-1, with D hard to call. Germline V CDR1 and CDR2: MNHNY, SVGAGI (reference sequence). The ends were cut back, 7 bases at V and 1 base at J, with 16 bases in the middle. The CDR3 runs 15 residues. This CDR3 is CASKLDPGGNTEAFF. The CDR3 DNA follows: TGTGCCAGCAAATTAGACCCCGGAGGGAACACTGAAGCTTTCTTT.

The gene calls are TRBV25-1 and TRBJ1-2; D is possibly TRBD1 (6 bases). Trimming stripped 1 base from V and 8 bases from J, with 11 bases between. The CDR3 runs to 13 residues. From germline, CDR1 is MGHDK and CDR2 SYGVNS. Here the CDR3 reads CASSESGGAGYTF. For the CDR3, the DNA is TGTGCCAGCAGTGAATCGGGGGGCGCAGGCTACACCTTC.